The rows below give T cell receptor beta chains drawn from one sample of a study of shared clonotypes between healthy human individuals. The method was immunoSEQ multiplex PCR; TCRdb's version includes in-frame clones alone and lacks a portion of them. The sample has roughly 490,000 clones; about 79% are singletons. The sequenced sample consisted of PBMCs. The receptors stem from a middle-aged woman in good health. Some clones in this sample may be carry-over from other donors' samples. The CDR3 runs from the conserved cysteine through the conserved F or W. A D gene is named only where the DNA matches it firmly. The size of a clone is reported for some rows only, either as once, few or many, or as a class for expanded clones.

cdr3_nt: TGTGCCAGCAGCTTAGATAGCGGGAATCAGTACTTC; cdr3_aa: CASSLDSGNQYF; j_call: TRBJ2-4; d_call: TRBD2; clone_size: NA; v_call: TRBV7-2
cdr3_nt: TGTGCTAGCAGCCAAGGGGACAGTGGCGGCGAGCAGTTCTTC; cdr3_aa: CASSQGDSGGEQFF; j_call: TRBJ2-1; d_call: TRBD1; clone_size: NA; v_call: TRBV7-7
cdr3_nt: TGCGCCAGCAGCCAATCTACGGGACTAGTCTACGAGCAGTACTTC; cdr3_aa: CASSQSTGLVYEQYF; j_call: TRBJ2-7; d_call: TRBD2; clone_size: NA; v_call: TRBV5-1
cdr3_nt: TGTGCCAGCAGTTTTCTTGACCGGGACATTCAGTACTTC; cdr3_aa: CASSFLDRDIQYF; j_call: TRBJ2-4; d_call: NA; clone_size: NA; v_call: TRBV27
cdr3_nt: TGTGCCTGGGGAGGCCTCCCCTACGAGCAGTACTTC; cdr3_aa: CAWGGLPYEQYF; j_call: TRBJ2-7; d_call: NA; clone_size: NA; v_call: TRBV30
cdr3_nt: TGTGCCAGCAGTTTACTCCCCTCGTTAGGGGTCAATGAGCAGTTCTTC; cdr3_aa: CASSLLPSLGVNEQFF; j_call: TRBJ2-1; d_call: NA; clone_size: NA; v_call: TRBV27
cdr3_nt: TGTGCCAGCCAGACTAGCGGGGCTTCGGGCGGGGAGCTGTTTTTT; cdr3_aa: CASQTSGASGGELFF; j_call: TRBJ2-2; d_call: TRBD2; clone_size: NA; v_call: TRBV2
cdr3_nt: TGTGCCAGCAGCTCTCAGGGGCCGCCTAACTTCTACGAGCAGTACTTC; cdr3_aa: CASSSQGPPNFYEQYF; j_call: TRBJ2-7; d_call: NA; clone_size: NA; v_call: TRBV7-2
cdr3_nt: TGTGCCAGCAGCCCCGGGACTAGCGGGAGGGTTAATGAGCAGTTCTTC; cdr3_aa: CASSPGTSGRVNEQFF; j_call: TRBJ2-1; d_call: TRBD2; clone_size: NA; v_call: TRBV7-6
cdr3_nt: TGTGCCATCAGTGAACTTCAGGGGAACTATGGCTACACCTTC; cdr3_aa: CAISELQGNYGYTF; j_call: TRBJ1-2; d_call: NA; clone_size: NA; v_call: TRBV10-3
cdr3_nt: TGTGCCAGCAGCTTGGAGGGGGGCGTTAACTATGGCTACACCTTC; cdr3_aa: CASSLEGGVNYGYTF; j_call: TRBJ1-2; d_call: NA; clone_size: NA; v_call: TRBV5-6
cdr3_nt: TGTGCCAGCAGCTTGGGACAACCGACAGATACGCAGTATTTT; cdr3_aa: CASSLGQPTDTQYF; j_call: TRBJ2-3; d_call: NA; clone_size: NA; v_call: TRBV11-2
cdr3_nt: TGTGCCAGTAGTACGCCGTACCGGGCTGGCAATCAGCCCCAGCATTTT; cdr3_aa: CASSTPYRAGNQPQHF; j_call: TRBJ1-5; d_call: NA; clone_size: NA; v_call: TRBV19
cdr3_nt: TGTGCCAGCAGCTCGGACCCAAGTGCCGCTGTGTACTATGGCTACACCTTC; cdr3_aa: CASSSDPSAAVYYGYTF; j_call: TRBJ1-2; d_call: NA; clone_size: NA; v_call: TRBV5-5
cdr3_nt: TGTGCCAGCAGCCTACTAGCGGAATACGAGCAGTACTTC; cdr3_aa: CASSLLAEYEQYF; j_call: TRBJ2-7; d_call: TRBD2; clone_size: NA; v_call: TRBV7-8
cdr3_nt: TGCGCCAGCAAAGGGGTTGGGCCCCAGCATTTT; cdr3_aa: CASKGVGPQHF; j_call: TRBJ1-5; d_call: NA; clone_size: NA; v_call: TRBV10-2
cdr3_nt: TGTGCCACCCAAGCGGGAGGAAGGGCCTACAATGAGCAGTTCTTC; cdr3_aa: CATQAGGRAYNEQFF; j_call: TRBJ2-1; d_call: TRBD2; clone_size: NA; v_call: TRBV10-3
cdr3_nt: TGTGCCAGCAGTTTTAGGGTTTCAGAGACCCAGTACTTC; cdr3_aa: CASSFRVSETQYF; j_call: TRBJ2-5; d_call: NA; clone_size: NA; v_call: TRBV27
cdr3_nt: TGTGCCAGCAGTGTCATGGGTAGCACAGATACGCAGTATTTT; cdr3_aa: CASSVMGSTDTQYF; j_call: TRBJ2-3; d_call: NA; clone_size: NA; v_call: TRBV2
cdr3_nt: TGTGCCACCAGCAGGAGCGGTGGGGATACGCAGTATTTT; cdr3_aa: CATSRSGGDTQYF; j_call: TRBJ2-3; d_call: NA; clone_size: few; v_call: TRBV15
cdr3_nt: TGCAGCGTTAGCGGGAGTGGGGCAGAGACCCAGTACTTC; cdr3_aa: CSVSGSGAETQYF; j_call: TRBJ2-5; d_call: TRBD2; clone_size: NA; v_call: TRBV29-1
cdr3_nt: TGTGCCTGGAGGAAACAAGAGACCCAGTACTTC; cdr3_aa: CAWRKQETQYF; j_call: TRBJ2-5; d_call: NA; clone_size: NA; v_call: TRBV30
cdr3_nt: TGTGCCAGCAGCTCAACCGGGGACAGCTCCTACGAGCAGTACTTC; cdr3_aa: CASSSTGDSSYEQYF; j_call: TRBJ2-7; d_call: TRBD1; clone_size: NA; v_call: TRBV28
cdr3_nt: TGTGCCAGCAGGGAACGGCGTCCCACTGAAGCTTTCTTT; cdr3_aa: CASRERRPTEAFF; j_call: TRBJ1-1; d_call: NA; clone_size: NA; v_call: TRBV28
cdr3_nt: TGCGCCAGCAGCCAAGACTTGGGACAGGGTGGTGAAAAACTGTTTTTT; cdr3_aa: CASSQDLGQGGEKLFF; j_call: TRBJ1-4; d_call: TRBD1; clone_size: NA; v_call: TRBV4-1
cdr3_nt: TGTGCCTGGAACGGGGGTAGCGTGAATACCGGGGAGCTGTTTTTT; cdr3_aa: CAWNGGSVNTGELFF; j_call: TRBJ2-2; d_call: NA; clone_size: NA; v_call: TRBV30
cdr3_nt: TGTGCCAGCAGCCGTGACGGTACTAGCGGGAGTTATATCTACGAGCAGTACTTC; cdr3_aa: CASSRDGTSGSYIYEQYF; j_call: TRBJ2-7; d_call: TRBD2; clone_size: NA; v_call: TRBV7-9
cdr3_nt: TGTGCCATCAGTCTTCAGGGGGCGCAGGGAAACACCATATATTTT; cdr3_aa: CAISLQGAQGNTIYF; j_call: TRBJ1-3; d_call: TRBD1; clone_size: NA; v_call: TRBV10-3
cdr3_nt: TGTGCCAGCAGCGTCTGGTCGGGAGGTGGGGAGCTGTTTTTT; cdr3_aa: CASSVWSGGGELFF; j_call: TRBJ2-2; d_call: TRBD2; clone_size: NA; v_call: TRBV9
cdr3_nt: TGTGCCAGCAGCCAAGGTGGACTAGCGGGAGTAGCAGGGGTGTCGTGGCGCCAGTACTTC; cdr3_aa: CASSQGGLAGVAGVSWRQYF; j_call: TRBJ2-5; d_call: TRBD2; clone_size: NA; v_call: TRBV4-2
cdr3_nt: TGTGCCAGCAGCTTTACTAGCGGGAGCACCGGGGAGCTGTTTTTT; cdr3_aa: CASSFTSGSTGELFF; j_call: TRBJ2-2; d_call: TRBD2; clone_size: NA; v_call: TRBV7-9
cdr3_nt: TGTGCCAGCAGTGAAAGCCCCACGGCCCCTAATGAAAAACTGTTTTTT; cdr3_aa: CASSESPTAPNEKLFF; j_call: TRBJ1-4; d_call: NA; clone_size: NA; v_call: TRBV6-1
cdr3_nt: TGCGCCAGCAGCTTGGGAGGGGGGCGGTACAATGAGCAGTTCTTC; cdr3_aa: CASSLGGGRYNEQFF; j_call: TRBJ2-1; d_call: NA; clone_size: NA; v_call: TRBV5-1